Given below is one TCR beta chain in context. Its cognate antigen is unknown. This record belongs to a study of OX40 agonist ivuxolimab in advanced cancers. Study-level points and caveats: On average, CD8+ T cells had more expanded clones than CD4+.

Produced via immunoSEQ multiplex PCR; TCRdb's table is partial and in-frame only. The sample lists tens of thousands of clones, about 78% occurring once. V lost 1 base, J lost 4 bases, and 10 bases stayed unmatched. In germline, CDR1 is LGHNT, CDR2 FRNRAP. CDR3 size: 17 residues. The starting material was CD4+ or CD8+ T cells sorted from blood, obtained in a trial of the OX40 agonist ivuxolimab. The gene calls are TRBV12-5 and TRBJ2-3; 8 bases are shared with TRBD1. The receptor was isolated from an adult with an advanced solid tumor such as melanoma, head and neck, liver or kidney cancer. This chain's CDR3 is CASGLARQGLGADTQYF. DNA for the CDR3: TGTGCTAGTGGTTTGGCCCGACAGGGGTTGGGGGCAGATACGCAGTATTTT.